The 6 T cell receptor beta chains below were found in one sample sequenced in a study of blood T cell repertoires in COVID-19. Here immunoSEQ multiplex PCR was the method, and the copy in TCRdb shows in-frame clones only, minus some. The repertoire holds under 200,000 clones, with roughly 93% as singletons. The sequenced material came from peripheral blood. These receptors originate from a young man with COVID-19, enrolled during active disease.

The J gene is TRBJ2-1, the V gene TRBV4-3; D possibly corresponds to TRBD1 (6 bases). The CDR3 runs to 15 residues. V lost 4 bases, J lost 2 bases, and 12 bases lay in between. Germline V gene lookup returns CDR1 LGHNA and CDR2 YSLEER. CDR3 amino acids: CASSRSGTTYNEQFF. The CDR3 nucleotides read TGCGCCAGCAGCCGCTCCGGGACAACCTACAATGAGCAGTTCTTC.

This clone was detected only once. This chain connects TRBV18 to TRBJ2-3, with a possible D match to TRBD1 (5 bases). The CDR3 loop spans 16 amino acids. In germline, CDR1 is KGHSH, CDR2 LQKENI. Trimming cost V 3 bases and J 1 base, with 14 bases left between them. CDR3 coding DNA: TGTGCCAGCTCACCGAGTCAGGGCAGGGGCACAGATACGCAGTATTTT. Its protein is CASSPSQGRGTDTQYF. The entire variable domain, with the rest obtained from reference TRBV18 and TRBJ2-3, is as follows: NAGVMQNPRHLVRRRGQEARLRCSPMKGHSHVYWYRQLPEEGLKFMVYLQKENIIDESGMPKERFSAEFPKEGPSILRIQQVVRGDSAAYFCASSPSQGRGTDTQYFGPGTRLTVL.

As regards this clone: Its ends do not fully match the called genes, so a read error is possible. The rearrangement uses TRBV4-1 and TRBJ1-4; no clear D. Germline V CDR1 and CDR2: MGHRA, YSYEKL. The CDR3 extends over 13 amino acids. The CDR3 DNA is TGCGCCAGCAGCCAAGTCATTAATGAAAAACTGCTTTTT. Its protein product is CASSQVINEKLLF.

The CDR3 coding sequence is TGTGCCAGAGCCTTCCCAGAGGCCCCCTACGAGCAGTACTTC. Protein sequence: CARAFPEAPYEQYF. The gene calls are TRBV2 and TRBJ2-7; D gene unclear. CDR1 is SNHLY and CDR2 is FYNNEI in the germline V gene. Deletions cut 9 bases from V and 2 bases from J, with 17 bases between. The CDR3 covers 14 residues.

The chain recombines TRBV28 with TRBJ2-3; 9 positions agree with TRBD2. The CDR3 sequence is 15 residues long. Germline values: CDR1 MDHEN, CDR2 SYDVKM. The V gene end was trimmed by 2 bases and the J gene end by 4 bases; junction bases not matched to a gene: 4. The CDR3 DNA is TGTGCCAGCAGTTTACCGACTAGCGGCGCAGATACGCAGTATTTT. Translating it yields CASSLPTSGADTQYF.

The CDR3 loop is CATSDLHYPSWSYNEQFF. For the CDR3, the DNA is TGTGCCACCAGTGATTTGCACTATCCGTCGTGGTCCTACAATGAGCAGTTCTTC. The chain employs TRBV24-1 and TRBJ2-1; D remains ambiguous. The ends were cut back, 0 bases at V and 1 base at J, with 15 bases in the middle. This CDR3 region has 18 residues. Germline V gene data show CDR1 as KGHDR and CDR2 as SFDVKD.